The clone carrying this T cell receptor beta chain was seen many times. The V gene lost 0 bases and the J gene lost 4 bases, with 9 bases spanning the gap. The CDR3 has 15 amino acids. CDR1 is MGHRA and CDR2 is YSYEKL in the germline V gene. TCRdb passed the 5' RACE reads through MiXCR, listing each CDR3 protein once. The sample holds a few hundred thousand distinct CDR3 sequences, approximately 8.3% seen once. The sample belongs to a study of identical twins. These data were also filed under a second study, of yellow fever vaccine responses in identical twins.

The receptor was isolated from a woman aged 18-29 years in good health. The V gene is TRBV4-1, the J gene TRBJ2-2; D is perhaps TRBD1 (6 bases). Sequencing was carried out using CD8+ T cells sorted from blood. The CDR3 region is CASSQDPGATGELFF. The CDR3 coding sequence is TGCGCCAGCAGCCAAGATCCAGGGGCCACCGGGGAGCTGTTTTTT.